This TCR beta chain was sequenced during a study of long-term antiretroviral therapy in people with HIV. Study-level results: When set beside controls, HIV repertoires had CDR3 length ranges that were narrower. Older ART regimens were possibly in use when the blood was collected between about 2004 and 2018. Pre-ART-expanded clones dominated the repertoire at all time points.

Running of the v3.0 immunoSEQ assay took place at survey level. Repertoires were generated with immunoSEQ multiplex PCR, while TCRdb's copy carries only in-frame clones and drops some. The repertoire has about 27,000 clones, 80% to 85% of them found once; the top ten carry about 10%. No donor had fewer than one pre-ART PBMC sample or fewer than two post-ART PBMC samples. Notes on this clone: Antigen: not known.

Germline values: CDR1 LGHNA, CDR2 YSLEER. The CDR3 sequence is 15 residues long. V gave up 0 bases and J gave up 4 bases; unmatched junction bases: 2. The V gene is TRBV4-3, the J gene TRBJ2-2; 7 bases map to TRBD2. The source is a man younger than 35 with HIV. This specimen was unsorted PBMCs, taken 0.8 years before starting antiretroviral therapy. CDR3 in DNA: TGCGCCAGCAGCCAAGAAGCGGGGCCCACCGGGGAGCTGTTTTTT. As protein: CASSQEAGPTGELFF.